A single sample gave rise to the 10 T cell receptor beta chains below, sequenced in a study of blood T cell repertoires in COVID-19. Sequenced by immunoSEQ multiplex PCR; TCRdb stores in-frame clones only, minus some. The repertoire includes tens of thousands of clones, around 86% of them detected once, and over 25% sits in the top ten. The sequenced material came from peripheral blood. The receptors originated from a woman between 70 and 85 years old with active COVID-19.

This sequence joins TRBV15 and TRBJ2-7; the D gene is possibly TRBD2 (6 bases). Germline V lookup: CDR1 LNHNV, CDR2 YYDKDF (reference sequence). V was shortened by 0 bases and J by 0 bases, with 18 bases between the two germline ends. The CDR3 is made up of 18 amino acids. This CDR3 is CATSRDRGLWGNSYEQYF. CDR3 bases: TGTGCCACCAGCAGAGATCGGGGACTCTGGGGGAACTCCTACGAGCAGTACTTC.

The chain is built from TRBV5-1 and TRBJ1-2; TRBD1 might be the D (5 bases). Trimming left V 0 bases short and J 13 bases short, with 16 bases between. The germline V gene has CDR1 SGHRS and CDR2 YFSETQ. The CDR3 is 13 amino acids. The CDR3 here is CASSLAGRGNCTF. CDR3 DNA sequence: TGCGCCAGCAGCTTGGCCGGTCGGGGGAACTGCACCTTC.

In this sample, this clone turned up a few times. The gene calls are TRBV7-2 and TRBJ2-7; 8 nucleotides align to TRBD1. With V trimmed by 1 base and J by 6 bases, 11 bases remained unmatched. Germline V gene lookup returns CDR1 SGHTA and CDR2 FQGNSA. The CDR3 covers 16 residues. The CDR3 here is CASSLGGQVRGAEQYF. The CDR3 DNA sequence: TGTGCCAGCAGCTTAGGGGGACAGGTTCGGGGCGCCGAGCAGTACTTC.

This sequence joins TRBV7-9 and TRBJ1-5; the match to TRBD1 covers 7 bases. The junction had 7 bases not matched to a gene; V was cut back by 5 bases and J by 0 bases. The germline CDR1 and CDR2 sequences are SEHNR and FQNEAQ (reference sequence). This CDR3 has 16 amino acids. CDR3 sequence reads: CASSRTGEFSNQPQHF. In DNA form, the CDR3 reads TGTGCCAGCAGCCGTACAGGGGAATTTAGCAATCAGCCCCAGCATTTT.

Here the CDR3 DNA reads TGTGCCAGCTCACCGGGGACTGATCAGCCCCAGCATTTT. Translating gives CASSPGTDQPQHF. V gene TRBV18 combines with J gene TRBJ1-5, with TRBD1 as a possible D gene (5 bases). This CDR3 is 13 amino acids long. CDR1 is KGHSH, CDR2 LQKENI, per germline. V dropped 3 bases and J dropped 5 bases, with 8 bases sitting between them.

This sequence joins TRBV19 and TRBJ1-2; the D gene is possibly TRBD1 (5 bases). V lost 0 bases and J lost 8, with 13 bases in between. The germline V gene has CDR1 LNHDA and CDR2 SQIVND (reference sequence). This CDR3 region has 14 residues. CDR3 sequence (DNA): TGTGCCAGTAGTATAGAAGGGGCGCTCGGCGGCTACACCTTC. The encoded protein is CASSIEGALGGYTF. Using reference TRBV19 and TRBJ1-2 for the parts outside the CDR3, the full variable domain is DGGITQSPKYLFRKEGQNVTLSCEQNLNHDAMYWYRQDPGQGLRLIYYSQIVNDFQKGDIAEGYSVSREKKESFPLTVTSAQKNPTAFYLCASSIEGALGGYTFGSGTRLTVV.

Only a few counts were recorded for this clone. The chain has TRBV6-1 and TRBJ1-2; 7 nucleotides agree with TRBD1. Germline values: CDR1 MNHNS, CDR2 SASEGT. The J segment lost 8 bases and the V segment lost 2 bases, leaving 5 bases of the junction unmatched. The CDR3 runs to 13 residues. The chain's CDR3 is CASSENRGRGYTF. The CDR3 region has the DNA TGTGCCAGCAGTGAAAACAGGGGCAGAGGCTACACCTTC.

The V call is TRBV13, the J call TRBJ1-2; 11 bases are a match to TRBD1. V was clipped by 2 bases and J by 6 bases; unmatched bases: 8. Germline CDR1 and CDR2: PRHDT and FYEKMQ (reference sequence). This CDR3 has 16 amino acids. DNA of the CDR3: TGTGCCAGCAGCTTAAGGGGACCGGGACAGGGGGATGGCTACACCTTC. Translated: CASSLRGPGQGDGYTF.

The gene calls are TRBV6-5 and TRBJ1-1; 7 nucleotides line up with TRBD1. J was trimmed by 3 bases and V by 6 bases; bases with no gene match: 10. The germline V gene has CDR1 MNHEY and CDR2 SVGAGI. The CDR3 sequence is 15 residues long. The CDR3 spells CASRAPTGKDTEAFF. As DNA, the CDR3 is TGTGCCAGCAGGGCACCGACAGGGAAGGACACTGAAGCTTTCTTT.

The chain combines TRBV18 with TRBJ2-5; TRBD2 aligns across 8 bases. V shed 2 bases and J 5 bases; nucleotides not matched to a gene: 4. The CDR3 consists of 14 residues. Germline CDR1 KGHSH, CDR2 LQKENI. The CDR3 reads CASSPMGLGETQYF. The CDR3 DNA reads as TGTGCCAGCTCACCAATGGGACTAGGGGAGACCCAGTACTTC.